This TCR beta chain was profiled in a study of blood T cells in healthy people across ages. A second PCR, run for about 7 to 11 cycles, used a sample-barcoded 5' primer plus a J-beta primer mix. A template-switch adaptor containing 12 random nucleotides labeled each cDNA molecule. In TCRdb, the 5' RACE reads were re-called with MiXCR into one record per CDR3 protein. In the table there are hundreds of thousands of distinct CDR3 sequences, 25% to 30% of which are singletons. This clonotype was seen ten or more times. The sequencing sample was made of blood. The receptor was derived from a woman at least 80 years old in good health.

CDR3 nucleotides: TGTGCCAGCAGTTACAGTGGACAAAGCAATCAGCCCCAGCATTTT. Its translation is CASSYSGQSNQPQHF. This rearrangement joins TRBV6-5 to TRBJ1-5; possible D gene TRBD1, 5 bases. Trimming took 2 bases from V and 1 from J, leaving 9 bases between them. From germline, CDR1 is MNHEY and CDR2 SVGAGI. This CDR3 region has 15 residues.